The T cell receptor (beta chain) described here comes from a study of cytomegalovirus exposure and HLA in healthy donors. Overall study context: For the approximately 400 genotyped donors, about 79% fell within the Caucasian-associated ancestry cluster. Findings of the study overall: Several of the most significant clusters appeared linked to common viral pathogens, based on a later analysis.

V was trimmed by 7 bases and J by 8 bases, leaving 20 bases between them. This CDR3 region has 15 residues. Germline CDR1 and CDR2: MNHEY and SVGAGI. The primer mix had 60 Vbeta and 13 Jbeta primers. Assay used: immunoSEQ multiplex PCR; TCRdb lists only in-frame clones, some missing. The table records a few hundred thousand clones, more than 80% of them present only once. Points on this clone: Its antigen is not identified.

The origin of this receptor is a man between 25 and 39 years old in good health and CMV-seronegative. The material sequenced was PBMCs. The genes are TRBV6-5 and TRBJ1-4; a weak D match, TRBD1 (5 bases). The CDR3 is CASNFGGGGTEKLFF. Here the CDR3 DNA reads TGTGCCAGCAACTTCGGGGGGGGTGGGACGGAAAAACTGTTTTTT.